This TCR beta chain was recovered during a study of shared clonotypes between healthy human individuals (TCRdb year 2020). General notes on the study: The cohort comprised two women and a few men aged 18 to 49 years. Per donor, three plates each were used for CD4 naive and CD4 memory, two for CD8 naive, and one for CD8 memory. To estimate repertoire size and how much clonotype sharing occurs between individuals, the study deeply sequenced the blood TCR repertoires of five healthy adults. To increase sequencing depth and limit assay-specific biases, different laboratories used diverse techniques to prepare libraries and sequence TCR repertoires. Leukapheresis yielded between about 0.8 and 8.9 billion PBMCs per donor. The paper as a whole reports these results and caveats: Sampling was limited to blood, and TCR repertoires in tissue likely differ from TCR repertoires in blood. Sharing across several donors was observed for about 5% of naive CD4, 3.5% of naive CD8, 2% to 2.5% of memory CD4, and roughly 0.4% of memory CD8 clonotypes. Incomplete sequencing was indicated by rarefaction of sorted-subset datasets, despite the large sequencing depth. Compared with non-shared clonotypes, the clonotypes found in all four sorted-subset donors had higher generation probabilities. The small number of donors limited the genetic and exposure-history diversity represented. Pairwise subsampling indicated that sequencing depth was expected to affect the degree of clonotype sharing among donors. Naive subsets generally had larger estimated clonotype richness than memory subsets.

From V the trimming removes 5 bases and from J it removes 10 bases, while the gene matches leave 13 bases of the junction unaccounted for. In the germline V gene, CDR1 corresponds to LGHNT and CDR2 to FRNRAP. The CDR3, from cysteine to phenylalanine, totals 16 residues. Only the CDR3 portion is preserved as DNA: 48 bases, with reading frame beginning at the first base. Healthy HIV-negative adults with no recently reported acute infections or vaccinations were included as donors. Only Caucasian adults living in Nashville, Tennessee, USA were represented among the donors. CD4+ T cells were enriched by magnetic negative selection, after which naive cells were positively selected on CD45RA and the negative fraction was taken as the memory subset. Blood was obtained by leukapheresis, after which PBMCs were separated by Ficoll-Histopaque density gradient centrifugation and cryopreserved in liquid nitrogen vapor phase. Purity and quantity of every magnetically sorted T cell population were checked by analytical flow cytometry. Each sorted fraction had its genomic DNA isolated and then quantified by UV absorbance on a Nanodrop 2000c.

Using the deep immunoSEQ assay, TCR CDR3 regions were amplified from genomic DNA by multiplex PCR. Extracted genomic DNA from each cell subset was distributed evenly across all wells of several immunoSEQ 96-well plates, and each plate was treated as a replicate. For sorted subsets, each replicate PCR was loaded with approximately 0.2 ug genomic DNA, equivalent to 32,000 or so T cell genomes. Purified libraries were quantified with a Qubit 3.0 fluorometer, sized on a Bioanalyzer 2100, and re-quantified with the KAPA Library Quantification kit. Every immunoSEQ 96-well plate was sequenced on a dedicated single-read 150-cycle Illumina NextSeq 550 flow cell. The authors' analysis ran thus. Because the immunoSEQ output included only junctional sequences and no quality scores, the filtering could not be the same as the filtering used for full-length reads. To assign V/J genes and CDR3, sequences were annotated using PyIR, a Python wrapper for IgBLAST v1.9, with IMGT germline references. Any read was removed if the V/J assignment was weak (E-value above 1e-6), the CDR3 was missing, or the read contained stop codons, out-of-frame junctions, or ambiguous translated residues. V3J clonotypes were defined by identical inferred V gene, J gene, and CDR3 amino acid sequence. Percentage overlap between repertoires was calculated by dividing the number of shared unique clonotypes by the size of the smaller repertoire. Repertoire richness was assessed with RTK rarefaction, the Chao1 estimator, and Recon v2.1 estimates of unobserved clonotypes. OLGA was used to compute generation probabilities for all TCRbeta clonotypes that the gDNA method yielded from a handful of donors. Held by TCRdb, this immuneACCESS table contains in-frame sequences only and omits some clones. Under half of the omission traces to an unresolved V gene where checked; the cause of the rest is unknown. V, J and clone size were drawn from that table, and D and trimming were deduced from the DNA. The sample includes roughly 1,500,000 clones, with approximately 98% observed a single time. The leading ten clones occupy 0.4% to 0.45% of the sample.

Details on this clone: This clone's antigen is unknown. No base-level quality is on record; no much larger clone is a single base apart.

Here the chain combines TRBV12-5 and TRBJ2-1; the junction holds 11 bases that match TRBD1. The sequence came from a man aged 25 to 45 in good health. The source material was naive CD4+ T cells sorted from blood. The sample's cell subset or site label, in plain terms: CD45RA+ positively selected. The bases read TGTGCTAGTGGTGGACCCGGACAGGGGGCACTCACGGAGCAGTTCTTC. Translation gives CASGGPGQGALTEQFF.